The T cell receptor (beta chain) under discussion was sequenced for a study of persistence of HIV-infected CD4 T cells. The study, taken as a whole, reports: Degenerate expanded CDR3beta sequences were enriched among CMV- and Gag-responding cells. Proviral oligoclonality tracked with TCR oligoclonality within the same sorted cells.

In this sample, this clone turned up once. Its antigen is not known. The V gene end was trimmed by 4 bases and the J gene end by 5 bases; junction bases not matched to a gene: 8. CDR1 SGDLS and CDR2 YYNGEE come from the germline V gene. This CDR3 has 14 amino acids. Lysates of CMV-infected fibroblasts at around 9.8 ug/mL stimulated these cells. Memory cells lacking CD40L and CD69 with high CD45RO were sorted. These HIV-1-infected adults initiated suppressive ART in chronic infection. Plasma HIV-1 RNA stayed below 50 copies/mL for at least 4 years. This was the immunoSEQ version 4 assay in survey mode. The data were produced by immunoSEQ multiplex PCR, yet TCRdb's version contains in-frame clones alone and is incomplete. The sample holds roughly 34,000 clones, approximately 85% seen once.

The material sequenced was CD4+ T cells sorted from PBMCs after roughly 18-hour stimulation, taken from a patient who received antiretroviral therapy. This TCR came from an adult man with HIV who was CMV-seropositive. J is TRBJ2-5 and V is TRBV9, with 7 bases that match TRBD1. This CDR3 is CASSHVDRAETQYF. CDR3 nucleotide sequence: TGTGCCAGCAGCCATGTTGACAGGGCTGAGACCCAGTACTTC.